A selection of T cell receptor beta chains follows, all from one sample in a study of control samples from healthy donors and cancer patients. Generated by immunoSEQ multiplex PCR, the TCRdb table keeps only in-frame clones and is missing some. The repertoire has more than 95,000 clones, approximately 95% of them found once; the top ten carry 6.5% to 9.5%. Sequencing was carried out using blood. These receptors came from a man aged 18 to 30 in good health. CDR3s include the opening cysteine and the closing phenylalanine or tryptophan. Each record gives: V gene, clone size, J gene, CDR3 length, D gene, CDR3 protein, CDR3 DNA. A D gene is named only where the DNA matches it firmly. Size is omitted from some rows. Given values are once, few, many or a class for expanded clones.

TRBV18	NA	TRBJ2-1	17	TRBD2	CASSPQASGRVGNEQFF	TGTGCCAGCTCACCACAGGCTAGCGGGAGAGTGGGAAATGAGCAGTTCTTC
TRBV14	NA	TRBJ2-1	15	NA	CASRLRLGRYNEQFF	TGTGCCAGCAGGCTTCGACTGGGTCGGTACAATGAGCAGTTCTTC
TRBV2	NA	TRBJ1-4	14	TRBD1	CASREDRGDEKLFF	TGTGCCAGCAGGGAAGACAGGGGAGATGAAAAACTGTTTTTT
TRBV18	NA	TRBJ1-2	16	NA	CASSPPVGGSANGYTF	TGTGCCAGCTCACCACCGGTCGGGGGGTCAGCGAATGGCTACACCTTC
TRBV11-3	NA	TRBJ2-1	16	TRBD2	CASSLESGGSYNEQFF	TGTGCCAGCAGCTTAGAAAGCGGGGGCTCCTACAATGAGCAGTTCTTC
TRBV14	NA	TRBJ2-7	13	NA	CASSHRITYEQYF	TGTGCCAGCAGCCACAGGATTACCTACGAGCAGTACTTC
TRBV12-3/TRBV12-4	NA	TRBJ1-2	13	TRBD1	CASSLEGARGYTF	TGTGCCAGCAGTTTAGAGGGGGCCCGTGGCTACACCTTC
TRBV29-1	NA	TRBJ2-1	13	TRBD1	CSGVRDSYNEQFF	TGCAGCGGCGTCCGGGACAGTTACAATGAGCAGTTCTTC
TRBV11-2	NA	TRBJ2-7	13	NA	CASSSRPVYEQYF	TGTGCCAGCAGCTCTCGACCGGTATACGAGCAGTACTTC
TRBV15	NA	TRBJ2-2	14	TRBD1	CATSRADRTGELFF	TGTGCCACCAGCAGAGCGGACAGGACCGGGGAGCTGTTTTTT
TRBV6-5	NA	TRBJ2-7	13	NA	CASSYGGPYEQYF	TGTGCCAGCAGTTACGGGGGGCCCTACGAGCAGTACTTC
TRBV27	NA	TRBJ1-2	16	TRBD1	CASSSFRQGTNYGYTF	TGTGCCAGCAGTTCGTTTCGACAGGGCACTAACTATGGCTACACCTTC
TRBV19	NA	TRBJ1-5	18	TRBD1	CASSILSGGTGSNQPQHF	TGTGCCAGTAGTATCCTTTCGGGGGGGACAGGGAGCAATCAGCCCCAGCATTTT
TRBV27	NA	TRBJ1-1	13	NA	CASISGGGTEAFF	TGTGCCAGCATCTCGGGGGGCGGGACTGAAGCTTTCTTT
TRBV7-2	NA	TRBJ1-4	9	NA	CASNEKLFF	TGTGCCAGCAATGAAAAACTGTTTTTT
TRBV4-1	NA	TRBJ2-3	15	TRBD2	CASSHGAGVSDTQYF	TGCGCCAGCAGCCATGGGGCGGGAGTGTCAGATACGCAGTATTTT
TRBV3-1/TRBV3-2	once	TRBJ1-1	13	NA	CASSRGGTTEAFF	TGTGCCAGCAGCAGGGGGGGGACCACTGAAGCTTTCTTT
TRBV18	NA	TRBJ2-3	16	TRBD1	CASSLTGTGGTDTQYF	TGTGCCAGCTCCCTCACCGGGACAGGGGGCACAGATACGCAGTATTTT
TRBV14	NA	TRBJ1-6	13	NA	CASSQGVGSPLHF	TGTGCCAGCAGCCAAGGCGTCGGGTCACCCCTCCACTTT
TRBV6-5	NA	TRBJ1-2	12	NA	CASSIGTAGYTF	TGTGCCAGCAGTATAGGGACTGCTGGCTACACCTTC
TRBV2	NA	TRBJ2-1	19	TRBD2	CASSEFRGLAGISYNEQFF	TGTGCCAGCAGTGAATTCAGGGGTCTAGCGGGGATATCCTACAATGAGCAGTTCTTC
TRBV30	NA	TRBJ2-7	13	TRBD1	CAWTGGLSYEQYF	TGTGCCTGGACAGGGGGTCTTTCCTACGAGCAGTACTTC
TRBV11-2	NA	TRBJ1-1	15	NA	CASSLEGHGGTEAFF	TGTGCCAGCAGCTTAGAGGGACACGGAGGGACTGAAGCTTTCTTT
TRBV7-9	NA	TRBJ1-4	14	NA	CASSLYGADEKLFF	TGTGCCAGCAGCTTATATGGGGCTGATGAAAAACTGTTTTTT
TRBV7-9	NA	TRBJ2-7	15	NA	CASSPQTSGTYEQYF	TGTGCCAGCAGCCCACAGACATCGGGAACCTACGAGCAGTACTTC
TRBV29-1	NA	TRBJ1-2	11	TRBD1	CSVGGTGGYTF	TGCAGCGTGGGAGGGACAGGTGGCTACACCTTC
TRBV30	NA	TRBJ1-2	13	TRBD1	CAWKGGLNYGYTF	TGTGCCTGGAAAGGGGGCCTTAACTATGGCTACACCTTC
TRBV7-9	NA	TRBJ1-1	13	NA	CAILEPSATEAFF	TGTGCCATACTTGAACCCTCGGCCACTGAAGCTTTCTTT
TRBV7-2	NA	TRBJ1-5	14	TRBD1	CASSVRDSYPPQHF	TGTGCCAGCAGCGTCCGGGACAGCTATCCGCCCCAGCATTTT
TRBV5-1	NA	TRBJ2-3	18	TRBD2	CASSSGTRRPLGTDTQYF	TGCGCCAGCAGCTCCGGGACTAGACGACCCTTAGGCACAGATACGCAGTATTTT